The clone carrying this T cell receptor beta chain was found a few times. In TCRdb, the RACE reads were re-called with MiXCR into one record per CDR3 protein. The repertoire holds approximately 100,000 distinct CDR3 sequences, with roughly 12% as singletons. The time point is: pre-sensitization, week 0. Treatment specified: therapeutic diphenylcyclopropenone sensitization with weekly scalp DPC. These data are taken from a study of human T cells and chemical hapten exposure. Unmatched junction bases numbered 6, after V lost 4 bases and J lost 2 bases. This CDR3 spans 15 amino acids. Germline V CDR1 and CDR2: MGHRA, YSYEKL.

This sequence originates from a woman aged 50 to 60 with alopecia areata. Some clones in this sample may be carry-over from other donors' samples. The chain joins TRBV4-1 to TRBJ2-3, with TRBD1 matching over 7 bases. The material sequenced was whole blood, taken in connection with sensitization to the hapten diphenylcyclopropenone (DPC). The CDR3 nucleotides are TGCGCCAGCAGCCGGGACAGAGCCTACACAGATACGCAGTATTTT. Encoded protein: CASSRDRAYTDTQYF.